The rows below give T cell receptor beta chains drawn from one sample of a study of blood T cell repertoires in COVID-19. Assay used: immunoSEQ multiplex PCR; TCRdb lists only in-frame clones, some missing. The profile shows 140,000 or so clones, approximately 78% of them singletons. Sequenced material: peripheral blood. Source of these receptors: a woman older than 75 with acute or convalescent COVID-19. Each CDR3 is given with its conserved first and last residue. Fields, in order: V gene, J gene, D gene, clone size, CDR3 DNA, CDR3 protein. A D gene is named only where the DNA matches it firmly. A clone size is listed for some rows: how often the clone was seen (once, few, many), or a class if it is expanded.

V gene: TRBV5-1
J gene: TRBJ2-2
D gene: NA
clone size: NA
CDR3 DNA: TGCGCCAGCAGCTTGTTAACAGGCACCGGGGAGCTGTTTTTT
CDR3 protein: CASSLLTGTGELFF

V gene: TRBV7-9
J gene: TRBJ1-5
D gene: TRBD1
clone size: NA
CDR3 DNA: TGTGCCAGCAGCGTGACAGGGTCGGGTCAGCCCCAGCATTTT
CDR3 protein: CASSVTGSGQPQHF

V gene: TRBV5-3
J gene: TRBJ1-4
D gene: NA
clone size: NA
CDR3 DNA: TGTGCCAGAACGGGCCCAGGGGAGGGTAATGAAAAACTGTTTTTT
CDR3 protein: CARTGPGEGNEKLFF

V gene: TRBV7-9
J gene: TRBJ1-1
D gene: TRBD1
clone size: few
CDR3 DNA: TGTGCCAGCAGCTCACGACAGGGGGTCTTGAGGACTGAAGCTTTCTTT
CDR3 protein: CASSSRQGVLRTEAFF

V gene: TRBV2
J gene: TRBJ1-2
D gene: NA
clone size: NA
CDR3 DNA: TGTGCCCAGACCCGGGGGCTAGCGGTCTATGGCTACACCTTC
CDR3 protein: CAQTRGLAVYGYTF

V gene: TRBV28
J gene: TRBJ1-4
D gene: NA
clone size: NA
CDR3 DNA: TGTGCCAGCCGCCTGGGCCTCCCTAATGAAAAACTGTTTTTT
CDR3 protein: CASRLGLPNEKLFF

V gene: TRBV2
J gene: TRBJ2-4
D gene: NA
clone size: NA
CDR3 DNA: TGTGCCAGCAGTGTCCCCAGGGCGGCGAGCGCAGCCAAAAACATTCAGTACTTC
CDR3 protein: CASSVPRAASAAKNIQYF

V gene: TRBV21-1
J gene: TRBJ1-6
D gene: NA
clone size: NA
CDR3 DNA: TGTGCCAGCAGCAAAGTGGATTGGACAGAGAATTCACCCCTCCACTTT
CDR3 protein: CASSKVDWTENSPLHF

V gene: TRBV7-8
J gene: TRBJ2-2
D gene: NA
clone size: few
CDR3 DNA: TGTGCCAGCAGCTTAGAGCCCCCAGGGGGGTTTGCCGGGGAGCTGTTTTTT
CDR3 protein: CASSLEPPGGFAGELFF

V gene: TRBV2
J gene: TRBJ1-1
D gene: TRBD1
clone size: NA
CDR3 DNA: TGTGCCAGCAGTGGTTTGGGACAGGGGTGGATTAACACTGAAGCTTTCTTT
CDR3 protein: CASSGLGQGWINTEAFF

V gene: TRBV5-6
J gene: TRBJ1-2
D gene: NA
clone size: NA
CDR3 DNA: TGTGCCAGCAGCTTGGACTTCTTGAACTATGGCTACACCTTC
CDR3 protein: CASSLDFLNYGYTF

V gene: TRBV7-6
J gene: TRBJ2-1
D gene: NA
clone size: NA
CDR3 DNA: TGTGCCAGCAGCTTAGCTCTCGGGGCACGGGGGAATGAGCAGTTCTTC
CDR3 protein: CASSLALGARGNEQFF

V gene: TRBV7-8
J gene: TRBJ2-7
D gene: NA
clone size: NA
CDR3 DNA: TGTGCCAGCAGCCCAACCAGGGCCTCCTACGAGCAGTACTTC
CDR3 protein: CASSPTRASYEQYF

V gene: TRBV9
J gene: TRBJ1-4
D gene: NA
clone size: NA
CDR3 DNA: TGTGCCAGCAGCGTAGGGCCGGGGTTGGGTGAAAAACTGTTTTTT
CDR3 protein: CASSVGPGLGEKLFF

V gene: TRBV20-1
J gene: TRBJ1-5
D gene: TRBD1
clone size: NA
CDR3 DNA: TGCAGTGCAAGTGTAACAGGGGGCGATTCCCCTAATCAGCCCCAGCATTTT
CDR3 protein: CSASVTGGDSPNQPQHF

V gene: TRBV5-1
J gene: TRBJ1-5
D gene: TRBD1
clone size: NA
CDR3 DNA: TGCGCCAGCAGCTCGTGGACAGGGGAGCCCCAGCATTTT
CDR3 protein: CASSSWTGEPQHF